The source of this T cell receptor beta chain is a study of cytomegalovirus exposure and HLA in healthy donors. Study-level background: Per a later analysis, the approximately 620 first-cohort and 120 validation repertoires shared one platform.

The CDR3 length is 15 residues. J was trimmed by 7 bases and V by 4 bases; bases with no gene match: 8. Per germline, CDR1 SGHRS and CDR2 YFSETQ. Overall study results and limits: The study labeled around 160 TCR beta chains cytomegalovirus-associated. In the 130 or so validation repertoires, a later analysis found that first-cohort TCR clusters tended to co-occur.

As to this clone: Its antigen is unknown.

The donors were members of the validation cohort, which comprised under 150 subjects and was separate from the first cohort of 666 subjects. The repertoire was sequenced with immunoSEQ multiplex PCR; TCRdb's copy has only in-frame clones and lacks some. The sample lists 85,000 to 90,000 clones, around 96% occurring once. The origin of this receptor is a man aged 18 to 29 in good health and CMV-seronegative. The sequenced sample consisted of PBMCs. The V and J genes are TRBV5-1 and TRBJ2-1; 10 nucleotides agree with TRBD2. As DNA, the CDR3 is TGCGCCAGCAGCCGGATACTAGCGGGAAGTAATGAGCAGTTCTTC. Its translation: CASSRILAGSNEQFF.